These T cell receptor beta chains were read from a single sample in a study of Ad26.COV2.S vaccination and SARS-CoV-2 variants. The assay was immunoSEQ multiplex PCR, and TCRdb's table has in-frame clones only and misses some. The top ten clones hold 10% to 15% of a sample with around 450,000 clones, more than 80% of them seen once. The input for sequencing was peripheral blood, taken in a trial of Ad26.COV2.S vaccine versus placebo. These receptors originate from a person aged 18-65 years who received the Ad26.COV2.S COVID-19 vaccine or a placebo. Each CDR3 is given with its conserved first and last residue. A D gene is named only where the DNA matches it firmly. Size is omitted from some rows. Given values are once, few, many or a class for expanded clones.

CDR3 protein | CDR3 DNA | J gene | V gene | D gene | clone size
CASSRISGRGYNEQFF | TGTGCCAGCAGCCGGATTAGCGGGAGGGGTTACAATGAGCAGTTCTTC | TRBJ2-1 | TRBV7-6 | TRBD2 | NA
CASSQGWRGDTDTQYF | TGCGCCAGCAGCCAAGGTTGGAGGGGGGACACAGATACGCAGTATTTT | TRBJ2-3 | TRBV4-1 | NA | NA
CASTLQRGGVVAKNEKLFF | TGTGCCAGTACCCTACAAAGGGGCGGAGTAGTAGCGAAGAATGAAAAACTGTTTTTT | TRBJ1-4 | TRBV28 | NA | NA
CASSLELQSEQYF | TGCGCCAGCAGCTTGGAGTTACAGTCCGAGCAGTACTTC | TRBJ2-7 | TRBV5-1 | NA | NA
CASSPDEQETQYF | TGTGCCAGCTCACCAGACGAACAAGAGACCCAGTACTTC | TRBJ2-5 | TRBV18 | NA | NA
CASSLKVDRVGYTF | TGTGCCAGCAGCTTAAAGGTCGACAGGGTTGGCTACACCTTC | TRBJ1-2 | TRBV7-2 | TRBD1 | NA
CASSPYSGGDTEAFF | TGTGCCAGCAGTCCGTATTCAGGGGGGGACACTGAAGCTTTCTTT | TRBJ1-1 | TRBV27 | TRBD1 | NA
CASSLDRSGELFF | TGCGCCAGCAGCCTTGACAGGAGCGGGGAGCTGTTTTTT | TRBJ2-2 | TRBV4-1 | NA | NA
CAWSGGLAIPYNEQFF | TGTGCCTGGAGTGGGGGACTAGCCATCCCTTACAATGAGCAGTTCTTC | TRBJ2-1 | TRBV30 | TRBD2 | NA
CASSIGGRATEAFF | TGTGCCAGTAGTATAGGTGGCAGGGCCACTGAAGCTTTCTTT | TRBJ1-1 | TRBV19 | NA | NA
CASSPLLTGGFNEQFF | TGTGCCAGCAGCCCTCTATTGACAGGGGGGTTCAATGAGCAGTTCTTC | TRBJ2-1 | TRBV7-9 | TRBD1 | NA
CASSPLAGGPSYNEQFF | TGTGCCAGCAGCCCCCTAGCGGGAGGCCCCTCCTACAATGAGCAGTTCTTC | TRBJ2-1 | TRBV7-3 | TRBD2 | NA
CASSELATHNEQFF | TGTGCCAGTAGTGAACTAGCGACTCACAATGAGCAGTTCTTC | TRBJ2-1 | TRBV19 | TRBD2 | NA
CASSYLPGPHREQYF | TGTGCCAGCAGTTACTTACCCGGGCCGCACCGCGAGCAGTACTTC | TRBJ2-7 | TRBV6-5 | NA | NA
CASSPASGSQETQYF | TGTGCCAGCTCACCGGCTAGCGGTTCTCAAGAGACCCAGTACTTC | TRBJ2-5 | TRBV18 | TRBD2 | NA
CASTPLGGGSYNEQFF | TGTGCCAGCACTCCTCTGGGGGGAGGGTCCTACAATGAGCAGTTCTTC | TRBJ2-1 | TRBV9 | TRBD2 | NA
CASSQDSGGNPQETQYF | TGCGCCAGCAGCCAAGATTCGGGCGGGAACCCCCAAGAGACCCAGTACTTC | TRBJ2-5 | TRBV4-3 | NA | NA
CASSLEGAVDYNEQFF | TGTGCCAGCAGCTTGGAGGGCGCGGTAGACTACAATGAGCAGTTCTTC | TRBJ2-1 | TRBV5-5 | NA | NA
CASSNTPMPYEKLFF | TGTGCCAGCAGCAATACGCCCATGCCTTATGAAAAACTGTTTTTT | TRBJ1-4 | TRBV9 | NA | few
CSVLKGVYEQYF | TGCAGCGTTTTGAAAGGGGTCTACGAGCAGTACTTC | TRBJ2-7 | TRBV29-1 | NA | NA
CASSYNPSGGTEAFF | TGTGCCAGCAGTTACAATCCGTCCGGGGGCACTGAAGCTTTCTTT | TRBJ1-1 | TRBV6-6 | NA | NA
CASSALLGEQYF | TGTGCCAGCAGTGCCCTCTTGGGCGAGCAGTACTTC | TRBJ2-7 | TRBV2 | NA | NA
CSVEAPSGFSYEQYF | TGCAGCGTTGAAGCTCCCAGCGGTTTCTCCTACGAGCAGTACTTC | TRBJ2-7 | TRBV29-1 | NA | NA
CASSDLGSAYEQYF | TGTGCCAGTAGCGATCTGGGGTCCGCCTACGAGCAGTACTTC | TRBJ2-7 | TRBV19 | NA | few
CSVGQSGTEAFF | TGCAGCGTTGGGCAGTCGGGCACTGAAGCTTTCTTT | TRBJ1-1 | TRBV29-1 | NA | once
CASTTGNRQNEQFF | TGTGCCAGCACCACAGGGAACCGACAGAATGAGCAGTTCTTC | TRBJ2-1 | TRBV6-6 | NA | NA
CASSLDTIVGNQPQHF | TGCGCCAGCAGCCTGGACACTATCGTCGGCAATCAGCCCCAGCATTTT | TRBJ1-5 | TRBV5-1 | NA | NA
CASSGQANTEAFF | TGTGCCAGCAGTGGACAGGCGAACACTGAAGCTTTCTTT | TRBJ1-1 | TRBV11-2 | TRBD1 | NA
CAIRSRDNNGYTF | TGTGCCATCAGGAGCCGGGACAACAATGGCTACACCTTC | TRBJ1-2 | TRBV10-3 | NA | NA
CASSSLLAGKPADTQYF | TGTGCCAGCAGTTCCCTCCTAGCGGGAAAGCCGGCAGATACGCAGTATTTT | TRBJ2-3 | TRBV6-2/TRBV6-3 | TRBD2 | NA
CASSLVGGVDGYTF | TGTGCCAGCAGCTTGGTAGGGGGCGTCGATGGCTACACCTTC | TRBJ1-2 | TRBV5-6 | TRBD1 | once
CASSYSQAGWDYEQYF | TGTGCCAGCAGTTACTCACAGGCCGGGTGGGACTACGAGCAGTACTTC | TRBJ2-7 | TRBV6-2/TRBV6-3 | NA | NA
CASSQDGTGNNQPQHF | TGCGCCAGCAGCCAAGATGGAACGGGGAACAATCAGCCCCAGCATTTT | TRBJ1-5 | TRBV4-1 | NA | NA
CASSMGQLYGYTF | TGTGCCAGTAGTATGGGGCAGCTTTATGGCTACACCTTC | TRBJ1-2 | TRBV19 | NA | NA
CAWSVLGGETQYF | TGTGCCTGGAGTGTTTTGGGGGGAGAGACCCAGTACTTC | TRBJ2-5 | TRBV30 | NA | NA
CASSYSTWTGEGEQYF | TGTGCCAGCAGTTATTCCACGTGGACAGGGGAGGGCGAGCAGTACTTC | TRBJ2-7 | TRBV6-2/TRBV6-3 | TRBD1 | NA
CASSPRSGGGTALFSNQPQHF | TGTGCCAGCAGTCCCAGGTCAGGCGGGGGGACAGCCCTTTTTAGCAATCAGCCCCAGCATTTT | TRBJ1-5 | TRBV28 | TRBD1 | once
CASSEGETQYF | TGTGCCAGCTCAGAAGGAGAGACCCAGTACTTC | TRBJ2-5 | TRBV18 | NA | NA
CAITVGDFYGYTF | TGTGCCATCACCGTTGGGGATTTCTATGGCTACACCTTC | TRBJ1-2 | TRBV10-3 | NA | few
CASSTGLSSGEQYF | TGTGCCAGCAGTACGGGACTTTCAAGCGGGGAGCAGTACTTC | TRBJ2-7 | TRBV6-2/TRBV6-3 | NA | few
CASSPNRDTGELFF | TGTGCCAGCTCACCTAACAGGGACACCGGGGAGCTGTTTTTT | TRBJ2-2 | TRBV18 | NA | NA
CASSETGRSGELFF | TGTGCCAGCAGTGAAACAGGGAGGTCCGGGGAGCTGTTTTTT | TRBJ2-2 | TRBV2 | NA | NA